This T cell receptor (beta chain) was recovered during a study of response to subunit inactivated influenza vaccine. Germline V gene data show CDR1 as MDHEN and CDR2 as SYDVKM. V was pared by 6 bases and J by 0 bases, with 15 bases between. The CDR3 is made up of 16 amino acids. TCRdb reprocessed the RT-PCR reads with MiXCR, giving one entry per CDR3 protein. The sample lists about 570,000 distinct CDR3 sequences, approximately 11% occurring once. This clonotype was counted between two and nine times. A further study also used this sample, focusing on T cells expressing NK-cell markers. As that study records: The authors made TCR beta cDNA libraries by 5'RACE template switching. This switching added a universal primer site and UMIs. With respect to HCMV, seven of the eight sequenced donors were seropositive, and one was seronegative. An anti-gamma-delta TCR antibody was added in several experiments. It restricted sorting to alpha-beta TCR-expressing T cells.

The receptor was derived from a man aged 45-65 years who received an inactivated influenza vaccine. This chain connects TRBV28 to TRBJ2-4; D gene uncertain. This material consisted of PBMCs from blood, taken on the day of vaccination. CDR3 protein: CASSPRHRLAKNIQYF. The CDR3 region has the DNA TGTGCCAGCAGCCCCCGACACCGACTAGCCAAAAACATTCAGTACTTC.